A selection of T cell receptor beta chains follows, all from one sample in a study of blood T cells in healthy people across ages. TCRdb re-analysed the 5' RACE reads in MiXCR, keeping a single row per CDR3 protein. The sample consists of some 850,000 distinct CDR3 sequences, roughly 25% of them appearing once. The same data also went into a second study, on T cells of mothers and their children.

The sample taken for sequencing was blood. The receptors originated from a boy aged 5-17 years in good health. The CDR3 runs from the conserved cysteine through the conserved F or W. D genes are given only for firm matches. Not every row has a clone size; where given, it reads once, few, many or a size class.

clone size: NA; V gene: TRBV5-6; D gene: TRBD1; J gene: TRBJ1-1; CDR3 DNA: TGTGCCAGCAGCCCGGGGGACAGACGGACTGAAGCTTTCTTT; CDR3 protein: CASSPGDRRTEAFF
clone size: NA; V gene: TRBV12-3/TRBV12-4; D gene: NA; J gene: TRBJ2-5; CDR3 DNA: TGTGCCAGCAGCTTAAGCGACAGACAAGAGACCCAGTACTTC; CDR3 protein: CASSLSDRQETQYF
clone size: NA; V gene: TRBV20-1; D gene: TRBD1; J gene: TRBJ1-4; CDR3 DNA: TGCAGTGCCACCCATGGGGGACAGGCGTTTAAACTGTTTTTT; CDR3 protein: CSATHGGQAFKLFF
clone size: few; V gene: TRBV2; D gene: NA; J gene: TRBJ2-1; CDR3 DNA: TGTGCCAGCAGTCGAGACTCGAGCTCCTACAATGAGCAGTGCTTC; CDR3 protein: CASSRDSSSYNEQCF
clone size: NA; V gene: TRBV20-1; D gene: NA; J gene: TRBJ2-1; CDR3 DNA: TGCAGTGCACCTGACTACTCCTCTACGCGCGGTGAGCAGTTCTTC; CDR3 protein: CSAPDYSSTRGEQFF
clone size: NA; V gene: TRBV4-2; D gene: NA; J gene: TRBJ1-1; CDR3 DNA: TGTGCCAGCAGCCAAGACGCTTTTAACACTGAAGCTTTCTTT; CDR3 protein: CASSQDAFNTEAFF
clone size: many; V gene: TRBV7-9; D gene: NA; J gene: TRBJ2-5; CDR3 DNA: TGTGCCAGCAGCTTAGGACACGCAGAGACCCAGTACTTC; CDR3 protein: CASSLGHAETQYF
clone size: few; V gene: TRBV7-9; D gene: NA; J gene: TRBJ1-1; CDR3 DNA: TGTGCCAGCAGCTTAGTAACAGGGTTTGAAGCTTTCTTT; CDR3 protein: CASSLVTGFEAFF
clone size: few; V gene: TRBV19; D gene: TRBD1; J gene: TRBJ1-5; CDR3 DNA: TGTGCCAGTAGTTACTCCGACAGGGCAAATCAGCCCCAGCATTTT; CDR3 protein: CASSYSDRANQPQHF
clone size: few; V gene: TRBV19; D gene: NA; J gene: TRBJ1-5; CDR3 DNA: TGTGCCAGTTGGGGGGAGGATCAGCCCCAGCATTTT; CDR3 protein: CASWGEDQPQHF
clone size: NA; V gene: TRBV7-9; D gene: NA; J gene: TRBJ2-3; CDR3 DNA: TGTGCCAGCAGCTCCGGAGACTATCCTGCGCAGTATTTT; CDR3 protein: CASSSGDYPAQYF
clone size: NA; V gene: TRBV6-5; D gene: NA; J gene: TRBJ2-7; CDR3 DNA: TGTGCCAGCAGATTCAGGGAGTTCTCCTACGAGCAGTACTTC; CDR3 protein: CASRFREFSYEQYF
clone size: NA; V gene: TRBV27; D gene: TRBD2; J gene: TRBJ2-1; CDR3 DNA: TGTGCCCGCAGTTTCCTGACTAGCGGGGGAGGTGAGCAGTTCTTC; CDR3 protein: CARSFLTSGGGEQFF
clone size: once; V gene: TRBV12-5; D gene: NA; J gene: TRBJ2-2; CDR3 DNA: TGTGCTAGTGGTCCAGCGGGGAACACCGGGGAGCTGTTTTTT; CDR3 protein: CASGPAGNTGELFF
clone size: few; V gene: TRBV29-1; D gene: TRBD1; J gene: TRBJ2-5; CDR3 DNA: TGCAGCGTTCGGGGGACGAACCCTCGGGACAGGGAAATTTCCTTC; CDR3 protein: CSVRGTNPRDREISF
clone size: NA; V gene: TRBV20-1; D gene: NA; J gene: TRBJ2-4; CDR3 DNA: TGCAGTGCTCATCCCTTTGACAGTTCCAAAAACATTCAGTACTTC; CDR3 protein: CSAHPFDSSKNIQYF
clone size: NA; V gene: TRBV27; D gene: TRBD2; J gene: TRBJ2-3; CDR3 DNA: TGTGCCAGCAGTTTATTGGGTAGCGGGGTAGGAGATACGCAGTATTTT; CDR3 protein: CASSLLGSGVGDTQYF
clone size: few; V gene: TRBV18; D gene: NA; J gene: TRBJ1-4; CDR3 DNA: TGTGCCAGCTCTCCCCGGGACGGTTATAATGAAAAACTGTTTTTT; CDR3 protein: CASSPRDGYNEKLFF
clone size: few; V gene: TRBV11-2; D gene: TRBD2; J gene: TRBJ2-5; CDR3 DNA: TGTGCCAGCAGCCCTCAGACTAGCGGGAGATCCCAAGAGACCCAGTACTTC; CDR3 protein: CASSPQTSGRSQETQYF
clone size: few; V gene: TRBV5-1; D gene: NA; J gene: TRBJ2-1; CDR3 DNA: TGCGCCAGCAGCCTAGCCGGGACTCGCAATGAGCAGTTCTTC; CDR3 protein: CASSLAGTRNEQFF
clone size: NA; V gene: TRBV12-3/TRBV12-4; D gene: NA; J gene: TRBJ2-5; CDR3 DNA: TGTGCCAGCAGTTTGAACATTGGGGGAGAGACCCAGTACTTC; CDR3 protein: CASSLNIGGETQYF
clone size: NA; V gene: TRBV6-5; D gene: TRBD1; J gene: TRBJ1-1; CDR3 DNA: TGTGCCAGCAGATCACAGGGGTGGACTGAAGCTTTCTTT; CDR3 protein: CASRSQGWTEAFF
clone size: NA; V gene: TRBV6-2/TRBV6-3; D gene: NA; J gene: TRBJ1-2; CDR3 DNA: TGTGCCAGCAGTTCGACCCGGGACTGGGGAGGCTACACCTTC; CDR3 protein: CASSSTRDWGGYTF
clone size: NA; V gene: TRBV5-1; D gene: NA; J gene: TRBJ2-5; CDR3 DNA: TGCGCCAGCAGCTTGAACGACGGGGGAGAGACCCAGTACTTC; CDR3 protein: CASSLNDGGETQYF
clone size: many; V gene: TRBV27; D gene: NA; J gene: TRBJ2-7; CDR3 DNA: TGTGCCAGCAGGCCAACAGGGATCTACGAGCAGTACTTC; CDR3 protein: CASRPTGIYEQYF
clone size: NA; V gene: TRBV7-3; D gene: TRBD2; J gene: TRBJ2-3; CDR3 DNA: TGTGCCAGCAGCACGCGGGGGGGGTCCACAGATACGCAGTATTTT; CDR3 protein: CASSTRGGSTDTQYF
clone size: NA; V gene: TRBV6-5; D gene: NA; J gene: TRBJ2-3; CDR3 DNA: TGTGCCAGCAGCCGTGACAGCCTGAGCACAGATACGCAGTATTTT; CDR3 protein: CASSRDSLSTDTQYF
clone size: NA; V gene: TRBV20-1; D gene: TRBD2; J gene: TRBJ2-3; CDR3 DNA: TGCAGTGCTAGAGAGGCGCCTAGCGGCCCCACAGATACGCAGTATTTT; CDR3 protein: CSAREAPSGPTDTQYF
clone size: few; V gene: TRBV28; D gene: NA; J gene: TRBJ2-5; CDR3 DNA: TGTGCCAGCAGGAGCCGACAGGAACAAGAGACCCAGTACTTC; CDR3 protein: CASRSRQEQETQYF
clone size: few; V gene: TRBV12-3/TRBV12-4; D gene: NA; J gene: TRBJ2-5; CDR3 DNA: TGTGCCGGCAGTTTTTTCGGCAGGGCCGGTGGGACCCAGTACTTC; CDR3 protein: CAGSFFGRAGGTQYF
clone size: NA; V gene: TRBV7-9; D gene: NA; J gene: TRBJ2-7; CDR3 DNA: TGTGCCAGCAGCTTAGTATCCCGGCAGGGGTACGAGCAGTACTTC; CDR3 protein: CASSLVSRQGYEQYF
clone size: once; V gene: TRBV6-5; D gene: NA; J gene: TRBJ1-4; CDR3 DNA: TGTGCCAGCAGTTACTCGAGGACGGATGAAAAACTGTTTTTT; CDR3 protein: CASSYSRTDEKLFF
clone size: NA; V gene: TRBV5-1; D gene: NA; J gene: TRBJ2-1; CDR3 DNA: TGCGCCAGCAGCGTTCAACAGGGCTCCGGGGAGCAGTTCTTC; CDR3 protein: CASSVQQGSGEQFF
clone size: many; V gene: TRBV4-2; D gene: TRBD2; J gene: TRBJ2-7; CDR3 DNA: TGTGCCAGCAGCCAAGCGGAGCGGGGGGGCCGAGACGAGCAGTACTTC; CDR3 protein: CASSQAERGGRDEQYF
clone size: NA; V gene: TRBV20-1; D gene: TRBD2; J gene: TRBJ2-4; CDR3 DNA: TGCAGTGCTAGAGCCCTGGGAAGGCGGGGGGTTGACATTCAGTACTTC; CDR3 protein: CSARALGRRGVDIQYF
clone size: NA; V gene: TRBV11-2; D gene: TRBD2; J gene: TRBJ2-1; CDR3 DNA: TGTGCCAGCAACTTGATCGGGGGGGTCCATGAGCAGTTCTTC; CDR3 protein: CASNLIGGVHEQFF
clone size: NA; V gene: TRBV20-1; D gene: NA; J gene: TRBJ2-2; CDR3 DNA: TGCAGTGCTAGGGGGACACCGAACACCGGGGAGCTGTTTTTT; CDR3 protein: CSARGTPNTGELFF
clone size: NA; V gene: TRBV7-3; D gene: NA; J gene: TRBJ1-1; CDR3 DNA: TGTGCCAGCAGCTTGCAGGCGAAGCTCTTGAACACTGAAGCTTTCTTT; CDR3 protein: CASSLQAKLLNTEAFF
clone size: NA; V gene: TRBV7-9; D gene: TRBD1; J gene: TRBJ2-1; CDR3 DNA: TGTGCCAGCAGCCGGGACAGGGACAATGAGCAGTTCTTC; CDR3 protein: CASSRDRDNEQFF
clone size: NA; V gene: TRBV7-2; D gene: NA; J gene: TRBJ2-3; CDR3 DNA: TGTGCCAGCAGCTTTAAGGGGTCAGATACGCAGTATTTT; CDR3 protein: CASSFKGSDTQYF
clone size: few; V gene: TRBV24-1; D gene: NA; J gene: TRBJ2-2; CDR3 DNA: TGTGCCACCAGTGATAACAGGGAGTTAAGCGGGGAGCTGTTTTTT; CDR3 protein: CATSDNRELSGELFF
clone size: NA; V gene: TRBV5-1; D gene: TRBD2; J gene: TRBJ2-1; CDR3 DNA: TGCGCCAGCAGCCAACCCGGGGGGGCTGTGTTCTTC; CDR3 protein: CASSQPGGAVFF
clone size: NA; V gene: TRBV29-1; D gene: TRBD1; J gene: TRBJ2-5; CDR3 DNA: TGCAGCGTTGAGATACTCAAAACGGGACAGACCCAAGAGACCCAGTACTTC; CDR3 protein: CSVEILKTGQTQETQYF
clone size: few; V gene: TRBV7-2; D gene: NA; J gene: TRBJ1-1; CDR3 DNA: TGTGCCAGCAGCCCCGGGGAAGCTTTCTTT; CDR3 protein: CASSPGEAFF
clone size: few; V gene: TRBV20-1; D gene: TRBD1; J gene: TRBJ2-1; CDR3 DNA: TGCAGTGGGAACCCGGGACAGGGGGGCTTTAATGAGCAGTTCTTC; CDR3 protein: CSGNPGQGGFNEQFF
clone size: NA; V gene: TRBV5-1; D gene: NA; J gene: TRBJ1-1; CDR3 DNA: TGTGCCAGCAGCCCCACAGGGATGAACACTGAAGCTTTCTTT; CDR3 protein: CASSPTGMNTEAFF
clone size: many; V gene: TRBV11-2; D gene: TRBD1; J gene: TRBJ2-7; CDR3 DNA: TGCGCCAGCAGCTTAGGACAGGGGGCGAACTACGAGCAGTACTTC; CDR3 protein: CASSLGQGANYEQYF
clone size: NA; V gene: TRBV7-2; D gene: TRBD1; J gene: TRBJ1-1; CDR3 DNA: TGTGCCAGCAGCTTAGGACAGGGCTTTGATGAAGCTTTCTTT; CDR3 protein: CASSLGQGFDEAFF
clone size: few; V gene: TRBV29-1; D gene: NA; J gene: TRBJ1-1; CDR3 DNA: TGCAGCGTTGAGGGGGACACTGAAGCTTTCTTT; CDR3 protein: CSVEGDTEAFF
clone size: NA; V gene: TRBV20-1; D gene: TRBD2; J gene: TRBJ2-2; CDR3 DNA: TGCAGTGCTAGAGATCTACTAGCGGGCGACACCGGGGAGCTGTTTTTT; CDR3 protein: CSARDLLAGDTGELFF
clone size: NA; V gene: TRBV20-1; D gene: TRBD2; J gene: TRBJ2-4; CDR3 DNA: TGCAGTGCTTGTCTAGCGGAAGCCAAAAACATTCAGTACTTC; CDR3 protein: CSACLAEAKNIQYF
clone size: NA; V gene: TRBV28; D gene: NA; J gene: TRBJ2-5; CDR3 DNA: TGTGCCAGTATAGGGCCGGAGACCCAGTACTTC; CDR3 protein: CASIGPETQYF
clone size: NA; V gene: TRBV7-8; D gene: NA; J gene: TRBJ2-3; CDR3 DNA: TGTGCCAGCAGCCTCGACAGTGAGGACGATACGCAGTATTTT; CDR3 protein: CASSLDSEDDTQYF
clone size: NA; V gene: TRBV12-3/TRBV12-4; D gene: NA; J gene: TRBJ1-1; CDR3 DNA: TGTGCCAGCAGGGTGGGAAAGTACACTGAAGCTTTCTTT; CDR3 protein: CASRVGKYTEAFF
clone size: NA; V gene: TRBV5-6; D gene: NA; J gene: TRBJ1-1; CDR3 DNA: TGTGCCAGCCTGTGGAGTGGGGGGGGGTACACTGAAGCTTTCTTT; CDR3 protein: CASLWSGGGYTEAFF
clone size: few; V gene: TRBV5-1; D gene: NA; J gene: TRBJ2-1; CDR3 DNA: TGCGCCAGCAGCTCCGCAGGGGATAGCTCCTACAATGAGCAGTTCTTC; CDR3 protein: CASSSAGDSSYNEQFF